These T cell receptor beta chains were read from a single sample in a study of T-cell memory formation after mild COVID-19. TCRdb recomputed calls from the 5' RACE reads with MiXCR, one row per CDR3 protein. The data hold just under 550,000 distinct CDR3 sequences, with roughly 21% observed a single time. Specimen: PBMCs or a T cell subset sorted from them (not recorded which). The receptor set was obtained from an adult woman who had mild COVID-19 (a few samples of this study predate the infection). Cell type and time point are not known. Each CDR3 is given with its conserved first and last residue. D genes are given only for firm matches. Rows may omit the clone size; those that give it use once, few, many or a size class.

CDR3	DNA	J	size	V	D
CAISGRPGRPYEQYF	TGTGCCATCAGTGGCCGACCAGGGCGTCCCTACGAGCAGTACTTC	TRBJ2-7	few	TRBV10-3	NA
CASSLQDVYTF	TGTGCCAGCAGCTTACAGGATGTCTACACCTTC	TRBJ1-2	NA	TRBV5-4	NA
CASQGGRGELFF	TGTGCCAGCCAAGGGGGCAGAGGGGAGCTGTTTTTT	TRBJ2-2	NA	TRBV3-1	TRBD1
CASSQGRTRSSYEQYF	TGTGCCAGCAGCCAGGGTCGGACAAGGAGCTCCTACGAGCAGTACTTC	TRBJ2-7	NA	TRBV3-1	NA
CASSYSIPAHNEKLFF	TGTGCCAGCAGTTACTCGATCCCAGCTCATAATGAAAAACTGTTTTTT	TRBJ1-4	NA	TRBV6-6	NA
CASSLARKNIQYF	TGTGCCAGCAGCTTGGCCAGGAAAAACATTCAGTACTTC	TRBJ2-4	NA	TRBV5-6	NA
CSASKWGASGDTHYF	TGCAGTGCTAGCAAGTGGGGGGCGTCGGGAGATACGCATTATTTT	TRBJ2-3	few	TRBV20-1	NA
CASTLEGGYIDNEQFF	TGCGCCTCCACCCTGGAGGGGGGGTATATCGACAATGAGCAGTTCTTC	TRBJ2-1	few	TRBV4-1	NA
CSAGGTSGDLTSTDTQYF	TGCAGTGCTGGTGGGACTAGCGGGGATCTGACTAGCACAGATACGCAGTATTTT	TRBJ2-3	NA	TRBV20-1	TRBD2
CASSPTGARPTEQFF	TGTGCCAGCAGCCCGACGGGGGCCCGACCGACTGAGCAGTTCTTC	TRBJ2-1	NA	TRBV7-2	NA
CAINPGGGYEQYF	TGTGCCATCAACCCAGGGGGAGGCTACGAGCAGTACTTC	TRBJ2-7	few	TRBV10-3	NA
CAISASPGQGSSETQYF	TGTGCCATCAGTGCCAGCCCGGGACAGGGGAGCTCAGAGACCCAGTACTTC	TRBJ2-5	few	TRBV10-3	TRBD1